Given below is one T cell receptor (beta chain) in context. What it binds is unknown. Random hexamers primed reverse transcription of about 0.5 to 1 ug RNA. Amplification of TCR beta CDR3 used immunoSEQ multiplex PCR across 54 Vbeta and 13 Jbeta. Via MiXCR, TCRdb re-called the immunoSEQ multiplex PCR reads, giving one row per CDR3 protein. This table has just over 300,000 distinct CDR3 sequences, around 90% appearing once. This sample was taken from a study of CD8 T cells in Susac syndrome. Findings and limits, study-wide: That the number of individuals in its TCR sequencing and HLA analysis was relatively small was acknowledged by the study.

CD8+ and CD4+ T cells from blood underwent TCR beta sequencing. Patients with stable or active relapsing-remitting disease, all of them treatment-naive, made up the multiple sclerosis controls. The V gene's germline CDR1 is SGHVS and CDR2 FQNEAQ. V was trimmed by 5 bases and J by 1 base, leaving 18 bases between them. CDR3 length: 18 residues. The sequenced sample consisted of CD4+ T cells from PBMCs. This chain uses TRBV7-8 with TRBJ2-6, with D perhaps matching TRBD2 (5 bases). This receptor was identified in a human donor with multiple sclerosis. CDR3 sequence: CASSNRGRPVSGANVLTF. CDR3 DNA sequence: TGTGCCAGCAGCAACCGGGGAAGACCGGTATCTGGGGCCAACGTCCTGACTTTC.